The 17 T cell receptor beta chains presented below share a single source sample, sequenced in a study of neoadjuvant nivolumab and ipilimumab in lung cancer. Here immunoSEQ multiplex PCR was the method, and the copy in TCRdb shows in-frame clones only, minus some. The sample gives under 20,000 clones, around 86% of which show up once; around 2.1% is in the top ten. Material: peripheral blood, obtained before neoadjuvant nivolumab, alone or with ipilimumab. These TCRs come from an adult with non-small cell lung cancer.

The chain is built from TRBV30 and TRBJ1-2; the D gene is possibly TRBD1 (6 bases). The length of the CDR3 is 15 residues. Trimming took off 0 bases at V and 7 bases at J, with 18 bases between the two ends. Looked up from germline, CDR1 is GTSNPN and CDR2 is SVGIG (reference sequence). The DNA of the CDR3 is TGTGCCTGGAGTGTAGCTGCAACGGGGGGCCGTGGCTACACCTTC. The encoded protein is CAWSVAATGGRGYTF.

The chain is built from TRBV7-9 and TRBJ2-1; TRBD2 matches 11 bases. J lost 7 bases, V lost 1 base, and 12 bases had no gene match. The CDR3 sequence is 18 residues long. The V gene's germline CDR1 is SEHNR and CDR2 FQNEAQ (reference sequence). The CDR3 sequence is CASSLGSGGTSGKNEQFF. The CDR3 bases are TGTGCCAGCAGCTTAGGCTCTGGGGGGACTAGCGGAAAAAATGAGCAGTTCTTC.

CDR3 region: CASRPQAYEQYF. The CDR3 bases are TGTGCCAGCAGACCACAGGCGTACGAGCAGTACTTC. The chain recombines TRBV6-6 with TRBJ2-7, with D maybe TRBD1 (5 bases). V was cut by 6 bases and J by 4 bases, with 10 bases left in between. This CDR3 is 12 amino acids long. The germline CDR1 and CDR2 sequences are MNHNY and SVGAGI (reference sequence).

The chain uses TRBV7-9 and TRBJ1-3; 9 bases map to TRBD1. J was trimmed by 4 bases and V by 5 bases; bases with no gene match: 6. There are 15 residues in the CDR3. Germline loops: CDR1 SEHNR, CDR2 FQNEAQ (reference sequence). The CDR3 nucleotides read TGTGCCAGCAGCATGGGACAGGGAGAAGGAAACACCATATATTTT. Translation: CASSMGQGEGNTIYF. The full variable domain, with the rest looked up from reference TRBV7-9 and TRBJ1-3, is DTGVSQNPRHKITKRGQNVTFRCDPISEHNRLYWYRQTLGQGPEFLTYFQNEAQLEKSRLLSDRFSAERPKGSFSTLEIQRTEQGDSAMYLCASSMGQGEGNTIYFGEGSWLTVV.

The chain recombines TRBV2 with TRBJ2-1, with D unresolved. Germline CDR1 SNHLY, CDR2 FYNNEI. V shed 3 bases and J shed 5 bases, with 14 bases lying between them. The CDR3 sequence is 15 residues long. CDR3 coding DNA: TGTGCCAGCAGTGAGCCACCTCAATCTAACAATGAGCAGTTCTTC. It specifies CASSEPPQSNNEQFF.

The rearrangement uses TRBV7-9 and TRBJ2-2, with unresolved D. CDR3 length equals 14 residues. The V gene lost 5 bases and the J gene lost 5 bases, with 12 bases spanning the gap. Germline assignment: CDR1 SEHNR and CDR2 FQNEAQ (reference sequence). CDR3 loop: CASSGLGWTGELFF. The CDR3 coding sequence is TGTGCCAGCAGCGGCCTGGGTTGGACCGGGGAGCTGTTTTTT.

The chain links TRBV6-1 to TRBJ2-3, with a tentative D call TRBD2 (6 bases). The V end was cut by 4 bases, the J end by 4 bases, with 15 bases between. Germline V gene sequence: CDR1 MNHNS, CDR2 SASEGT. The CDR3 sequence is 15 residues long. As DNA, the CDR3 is TGTGCCAGCAGTGGGCAATCCCGCGGGGCAGATACGCAGTATTTT. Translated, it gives CASSGQSRGADTQYF.

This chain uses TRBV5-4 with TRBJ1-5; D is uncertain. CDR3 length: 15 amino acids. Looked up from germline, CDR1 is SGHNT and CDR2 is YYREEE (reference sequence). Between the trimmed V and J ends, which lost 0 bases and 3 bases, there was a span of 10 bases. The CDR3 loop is CASSLAPGINQPQHF. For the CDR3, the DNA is TGTGCCAGCAGCTTGGCCCCAGGTATCAATCAGCCCCAGCATTTT.

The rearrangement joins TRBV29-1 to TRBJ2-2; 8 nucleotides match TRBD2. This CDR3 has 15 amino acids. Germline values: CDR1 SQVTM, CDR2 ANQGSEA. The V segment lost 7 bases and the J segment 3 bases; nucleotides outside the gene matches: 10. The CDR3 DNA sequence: TGCAGCGCCCTCAGCGGGGGCCCGGACACCGGGGAGCTGTTTTTT. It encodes CSALSGGPDTGELFF.

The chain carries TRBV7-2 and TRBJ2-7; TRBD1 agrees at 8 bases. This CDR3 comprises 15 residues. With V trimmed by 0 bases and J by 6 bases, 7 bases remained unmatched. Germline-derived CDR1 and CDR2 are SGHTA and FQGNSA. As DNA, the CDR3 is TGTGCCAGCAGCTTAGCCGGACAGGGCGTGTCCGAGCAGTACTTC. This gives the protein CASSLAGQGVSEQYF.

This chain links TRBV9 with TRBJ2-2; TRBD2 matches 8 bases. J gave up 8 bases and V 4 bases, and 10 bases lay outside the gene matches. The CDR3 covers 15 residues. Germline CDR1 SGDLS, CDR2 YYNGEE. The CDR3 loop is CASSPGGSGIGELFF. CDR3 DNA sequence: TGTGCCAGCAGCCCCGGGGGTAGCGGGATAGGGGAGCTGTTTTTT.

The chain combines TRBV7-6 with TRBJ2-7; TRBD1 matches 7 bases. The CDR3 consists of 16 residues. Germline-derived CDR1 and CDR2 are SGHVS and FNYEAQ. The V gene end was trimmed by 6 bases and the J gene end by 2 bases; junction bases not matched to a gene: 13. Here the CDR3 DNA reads TGTGCCAGCAGACTTACACCCCGGGACAGCACCTACGAGCAGTACTTC. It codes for CASRLTPRDSTYEQYF. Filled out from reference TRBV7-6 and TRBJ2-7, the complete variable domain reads GAGVSQSPRYKVTKRGQDVALRCDPISGHVSLYWYRQALGQGPEFLTYFNYEAQQDKSGLPNDRFSAERPEGSISTLTIQRTEQRDSAMYRCASRLTPRDSTYEQYFGPGTRLTVT.

The CDR3 is CASSLAASGGSYEQYF. CDR3 sequence (DNA): TGTGCCAGCAGCTTGGCCGCGTCGGGAGGGTCCTACGAGCAGTACTTC. The chain recombines TRBV5-4 with TRBJ2-7, with TRBD2 identical over 8 bases. V was pared by 0 bases and J by 1 base, with 6 bases of the junction left unmatched. CDR3 length: 16 residues. Germline values: CDR1 SGHNT, CDR2 YYREEE (reference sequence). Together with reference TRBV5-4 and TRBJ2-7, the CDR3 gives the full variable domain: ETGVTQSPTHLIKTRGQQVTLRCSSQSGHNTVSWYQQALGQGPQFIFQYYREEENGRGNFPPRFSGLQFPNYSSELNVNALELDDSALYLCASSLAASGGSYEQYFGPGTRLTVT.

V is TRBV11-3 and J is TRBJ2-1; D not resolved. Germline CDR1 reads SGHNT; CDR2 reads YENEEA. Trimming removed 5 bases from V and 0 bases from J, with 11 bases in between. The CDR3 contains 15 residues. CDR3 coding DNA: TGTGCCAGCAGCCTCGACTTGAACTCCTACAATGAGCAGTTCTTC. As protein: CASSLDLNSYNEQFF. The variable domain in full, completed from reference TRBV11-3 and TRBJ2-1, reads EAGVVQSPRYKIIEKKQPVAFWCNPISGHNTLYWYLQNLGQGPELLIRYENEEAVDDSQLPKDRFSAERLKGVDSTLKIQPAELGDSAVYLCASSLDLNSYNEQFFGPGTRLTVL.

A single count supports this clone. The CDR3 protein is CSVGGGGEAFF. CDR3 DNA: TGCAGCGTTGGGGGGGGAGGTGAAGCTTTCTTT. The J gene is TRBJ1-1, the V gene TRBV29-1, with D possibly matching TRBD1 (5 bases). The V end was cut by 4 bases, the J end by 7 bases, with 10 bases between. The CDR3 is made up of 11 amino acids. CDR1 is SQVTM and CDR2 is ANQGSEA in the germline V gene. Using reference TRBV29-1 and TRBJ1-1 for the parts outside the CDR3, the full variable domain is SAVISQKPSRDICQRGTSLTIQCQVDSQVTMMFWYRQQPGQSLTLIATANQGSEATYESGFVIDKFPISRPNLTFSTLTVSNMSPEDSSIYLCSVGGGGEAFFGQGTRLTVV.

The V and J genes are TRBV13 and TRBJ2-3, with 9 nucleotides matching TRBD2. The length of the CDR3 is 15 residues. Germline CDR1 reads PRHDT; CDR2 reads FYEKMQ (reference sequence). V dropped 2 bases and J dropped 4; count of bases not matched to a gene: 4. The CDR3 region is CASSLPAGGADTQYF. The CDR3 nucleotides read TGTGCCAGCAGCTTACCGGCGGGAGGGGCAGATACGCAGTATTTT.

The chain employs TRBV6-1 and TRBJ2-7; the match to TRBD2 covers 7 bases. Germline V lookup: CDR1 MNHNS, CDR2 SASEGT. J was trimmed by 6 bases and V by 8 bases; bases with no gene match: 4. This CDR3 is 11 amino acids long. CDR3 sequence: CASAGVGEQYF. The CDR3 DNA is TGTGCCAGCGCGGGGGTTGGCGAGCAGTACTTC.